This is a list of T cell receptor beta chains from one sample in a study of STAT5B mutations in CD4+ large granular lymphocyte leukemia. The assay was immunoSEQ multiplex PCR, and TCRdb's table has in-frame clones only and misses some. The sample consists of about 26,000 clones, over 70% of them appearing once. The sample consisted of CD4+ T cells from blood buffy coats. The source is a human donor in good health. CDR3s include the opening cysteine and the closing phenylalanine or tryptophan. The D gene is left open where the match is weak. The size entry is marked missing in some rows and otherwise reads once, few, many or a size class.

abundance,j_gene,d_gene,v_gene,CDR3aa
once,TRBJ1-1,-,TRBV25-1,CASRDTGSHEAFF
-,TRBJ2-2,-,TRBV9,CASSPRDTNTGELFF
once,TRBJ2-5,-,TRBV29-1,CSVEEWQGETQYF
-,TRBJ1-1,TRBD1,TRBV19,CASSIDRDTEAFF
-,TRBJ2-2,TRBD1,TRBV2,CASSLTTDRRTGELFF
-,TRBJ2-1,TRBD2,TRBV5-1,CASSATSGVYNEQFF
-,TRBJ2-2,-,TRBV2,CASSAAGYTGELFF
-,TRBJ2-7,-,TRBV6-1,CASARDAGSYEQYF
-,TRBJ2-3,-,TRBV6-4,CAGRGAVWTDTQYF
-,TRBJ2-3,-,TRBV19,CASSGAPSTDTQYF
-,TRBJ1-2,-,TRBV5-1,CASSPEGVAYGYTF
-,TRBJ2-1,-,TRBV11-1,CASSLDWGNEQFF
-,TRBJ2-2,TRBD2,TRBV10-3,CAISESAGGPNLDTGELFF
-,TRBJ2-4,-,TRBV6-1,CASSAAGLYGSGAKNIQYF